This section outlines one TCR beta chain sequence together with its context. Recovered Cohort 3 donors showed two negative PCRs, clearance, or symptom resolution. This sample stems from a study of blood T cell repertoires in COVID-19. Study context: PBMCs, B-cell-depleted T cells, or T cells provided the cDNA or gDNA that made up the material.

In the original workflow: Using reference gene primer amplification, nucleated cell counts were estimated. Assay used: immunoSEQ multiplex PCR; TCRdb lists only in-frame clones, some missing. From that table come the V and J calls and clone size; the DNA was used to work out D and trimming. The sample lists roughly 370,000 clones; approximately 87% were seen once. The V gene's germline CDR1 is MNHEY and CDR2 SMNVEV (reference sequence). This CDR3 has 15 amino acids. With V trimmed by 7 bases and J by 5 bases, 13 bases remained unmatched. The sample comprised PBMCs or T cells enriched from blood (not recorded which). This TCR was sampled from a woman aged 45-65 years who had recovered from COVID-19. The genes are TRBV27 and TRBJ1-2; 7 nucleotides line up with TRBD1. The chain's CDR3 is CASTRTADRIYGYTF. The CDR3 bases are TGTGCCAGCACTCGAACTGCGGACAGGATTTATGGCTACACCTTC.